These 9 T cell receptor beta chains came from one sample sequenced in a study of tumor and adjacent non-tumor tissue in lung cancer. The library came from three nested PCR rounds adapted from ARM-PCR protocols. TCRdb re-analysed the multiplex PCR reads in MiXCR, keeping a single row per CDR3 protein. The sample records 100,000 to 120,000 distinct CDR3 sequences, 84% being singletons. This sample's RNA came from whole unsorted tissue. Material for sequencing was lung tumor tissue. The receptor set was obtained from a man in his 70s with non-small cell lung cancer.

Comment on this clonotype: The junction differs from germline at one of its ends, possibly a read error. The chain joins TRBV12-3 or TRBV12-4 to TRBJ1-3; 9 positions agree with TRBD1. The CDR3 has 18 residues. CDR3 DNA: TGTGCCAACAGTCGTCCCGGGACAGGGATTGACTCTGGAAACACCATATATTTT. As protein: CANSRPGTGIDSGNTIYF.

This clonotype turned up a few times. A much larger clone is a single base away; this may be a read error. The chain employs TRBV20-1 and TRBJ2-7, with D unclear. CDR1 is DFQATT, CDR2 SNEGSKA, per germline (reference sequence). The CDR3 is 13 amino acids. The germline V and J ends were trimmed by 6 bases and 3 bases, with 15 bases remaining between them. For the CDR3, the DNA is TGCAGTGCAACCCCGGATGTAGTCTACGAGCAGTACTTC. As protein: CSATPDVVYEQYF.

As to this clonotype: Since no conserved phenylalanine or tryptophan closes the CDR3, a read error is the likely cause. The chain employs TRBV29-1 and TRBJ1-5; D not resolved. Trimming took 5 bases from V and 3 from J, leaving 11 bases between them. Germline CDR1 and CDR2: SQVTM and ANQGSEA. This CDR3 is 13 amino acids long. The CDR3 is CSVSPGFNQPQHV. CDR3 in DNA: TGCAGCGTTAGTCCGGGATTCAATCAGCCCCAGCATGTT.

CDR3 residues: CASSQTSAGRYTEAFF. The CDR3 DNA reads TGCGCCAGCAGCCAAACATCAGCAGGTAGGTACACTGAAGCTTTCTTT. The rearrangement uses TRBV4-3 and TRBJ1-1; unclear D gene. The CDR3 totals 16 residues. Germline V lookup: CDR1 LGHNA, CDR2 YSLEER. The V end lost 2 bases, the J end lost 3 bases, and 16 bases lay between the germline ends.

A remark on this clonotype: The junction differs from germline at one of its ends, possibly a read error. The chain links TRBV12-3 or TRBV12-4 to TRBJ2-1; D might be TRBD1 (5 bases). CDR3 size: 15 residues. The CDR3 DNA follows: TGTGTCAGCAGTTTTTGGGGCCGTTCCTACAATGAGGAGTTCTTC. Its protein product is CVSSFWGRSYNEEFF.

A word on this clonotype: No conserved phenylalanine or tryptophan ends this CDR3, so it is likely a read error. Because the CDR3's place on the DNA is in doubt, the DNA is left out and the CDR3 is given as listed by TCRdb. The chain recombines TRBV20-1 with TRBJ1-2. From its first to its last residue, the CDR3 has 13 amino acids. The germline V gene encodes CDR1 DFQATT and CDR2 SNEGSKA (reference sequence). The CDR3 sequence: CSAQHTEYYGYTL.

This clonotype was seen only a few times. V and J are TRBV29-1 and TRBJ1-2, with no clear D. V lost 4 bases and J 13 bases, leaving 31 bases between the germline ends. The CDR3 extends over 16 amino acids. The germline V gene encodes CDR1 SQVTM and CDR2 ANQGSEA. CDR3 coding DNA: TGCAGCGTTGTCACCTATCAATCCTCGGGAGAAGATCGCTGCACCTTC. As protein: CSVVTYQSSGEDRCTF.

Of note for this clonotype: The CDR3 does not close with the conserved phenylalanine or tryptophan, likely indicating a read error. The V gene is TRBV6-1, the J gene TRBJ1-5; D perhaps matches TRBD1 (5 bases). The germline V gene encodes CDR1 MNHNS and CDR2 SASEGT. The V and J ends lost 0 bases and 7 bases respectively, with 10 bases between them. CDR3 length: 14 amino acids. CDR3 amino acids: CASSEARGRQPQHI. CDR3 nucleotides: TGTGCCAGCAGTGAAGCAAGGGGCCGGCAGCCCCAGCATATT.

DNA of the CDR3: TGTGCCAGCAGAAAGAGCGACCACACGATTAGCGTGCTTCCCCAGGAGACCCAGTACTTC. Encoded protein: CASRKSDHTISVLPQETQYF. J is TRBJ2-5 and V is TRBV12-3 or TRBV12-4; tentative D call: TRBD2 (5 bases). Trimming stripped 6 bases from V and 5 bases from J, with 34 bases between. The CDR3 is 20 residues long.